The 22 T cell receptor beta chains listed next were all sequenced from one sample in a study of monozygotic twins with inflammatory bowel disease (dated by TCRdb to between 2018 and 2021). The library was made by 5' RACE. The data were produced on an Illumina HiSeq 2500. TCRdb reprocessed the reads, and each CDR3 protein sequence is entered once, without DNA. This sample's records show 400,000 to 500,000 distinct CDR3 sequences. 2.4% of the sample is held by the ten biggest clonotypes. The sequencing input was blood. The receptors here all came from a human donor with ulcerative colitis or Crohn's disease, or a healthy co-twin of an affected twin (not recorded which).

The rearrangement uses TRBV7-2 and TRBJ1-4; the TRBD1 assignment by TCRdb is unverifiable without DNA. Germline CDR1 SGHTA, CDR2 FQGNSA. The CDR3 is 17 residues long. CDR3 sequence reads: CASSLGAGRRTSEKLFF.

The genes are TRBV7-9 and TRBJ2-7; TCRdb indicates TRBD1, and absent DNA this call remains unverified. This CDR3 spans 16 amino acids. Per germline, CDR1 SEHNR and CDR2 FQNEAQ (reference sequence). CDR3 sequence: CASSLVGTVNSYEQYF.

This chain connects TRBV6-1 to TRBJ2-7; TCRdb names TRBD1, which stays unverified in the absence of DNA. The CDR3 covers 11 residues. Per the germline V gene, CDR1 is MNHNS and CDR2 is SASEGT. The CDR3 sequence: CARSEGPWQYF.

CDR3 loop: CSAPRAAGPRDTQYF. The chain joins TRBV20-1 to TRBJ2-3; the TCRdb call, TRBD1, lacks DNA for checking. The CDR3 totals 15 residues. Germline values: CDR1 DFQATT, CDR2 SNEGSKA (reference sequence).

The chain carries TRBV20-1 and TRBJ2-1; checking the TCRdb D call of TRBD1 is not possible without DNA. Germline CDR1 DFQATT, CDR2 SNEGSKA (reference sequence). The CDR3 runs to 14 residues. Here the CDR3 reads CSATREGGYNEQFF.

This sequence joins TRBV7-9 and TRBJ2-7. Germline V gene data show CDR1 as SEHNR and CDR2 as FQNEAQ (reference sequence). The CDR3 is 13 residues long. This CDR3 reads CASSSLGIYEQYF. Looking up the rest from reference TRBV7-9 and TRBJ2-7 gives the full variable domain: DTGVSQNPRHKITKRGQNVTFRCDPISEHNRLYWYRQTLGQGPEFLTYFQNEAQLEKSRLLSDRFSAERPKGSFSTLEIQRTEQGDSAMYLCASSSLGIYEQYFGPGTRLTVT.

This chain links TRBV29-1 with TRBJ1-2. This CDR3 has 11 amino acids. Per the germline V gene, CDR1 is SQVTM and CDR2 is ANQGSEA. The CDR3 is CSVPIGYGYTF.

This chain uses TRBV7-2 with TRBJ1-1. Looked up from germline, CDR1 is SGHTA and CDR2 is FQGNSA. The CDR3 length is 15 residues. CDR3 sequence reads: CASSTRTYGDTEAFF.

The gene calls are TRBV6-1 and TRBJ2-2; TCRdb's D gene call, TRBD2, goes unchecked for lack of DNA. From germline, CDR1 is MNHNS and CDR2 SASEGT. The CDR3 sequence is 16 residues long. CDR3 region: CAITPLAGGGTGELFF.

The genes are TRBV19 and TRBJ1-3. Germline V gives CDR1 LNHDA, CDR2 SQIVND (reference sequence). CDR3 size: 17 residues. This CDR3 is CASSGRAPLFSGNTIYF.

V is TRBV7-8 and J is TRBJ1-1; the TRBD1 assignment by TCRdb is unverifiable without DNA. The CDR3 is made up of 15 amino acids. Germline CDR1 SGHVS, CDR2 FQNEAQ. This CDR3 is CASSRGQGAYAEAFF.

This sequence joins TRBV5-1 and TRBJ1-2; TCRdb picks TRBD1, but there is no DNA to check that call. CDR1 and CDR2 from the germline V gene are SGHRS and YFSETQ. CDR3 length equals 14 residues. The CDR3 here is CASSWEATGRGYTF.

The chain combines TRBV5-1 with TRBJ2-1; without DNA, the TCRdb call of TRBD1 cannot be checked. This CDR3 is 17 amino acids long. CDR1 is SGHRS, CDR2 YFSETQ, per germline. This CDR3 reads CASSSVGTANSYNEQFF. The entire variable domain, with the rest obtained from reference TRBV5-1 and TRBJ2-1, is as follows: KAGVTQTPRYLIKTRGQQVTLSCSPISGHRSVSWYQQTPGQGLQFLFEYFSETQRNKGNFPGRFSGRQFSNSRSEMNVSTLELGDSALYLCASSSVGTANSYNEQFFGPGTRLTVL.

The gene calls are TRBV5-1 and TRBJ2-7; the D gene TCRdb calls, TRBD1, cannot be checked with no DNA. CDR3 length: 17 residues. The germline V gene has CDR1 SGHRS and CDR2 YFSETQ. The CDR3 here is CASSLAGGTGGRYEQYF.

The chain employs TRBV20-1 and TRBJ2-5. Germline CDR1 reads DFQATT; CDR2 reads SNEGSKA (reference sequence). The CDR3 extends over 11 amino acids. CDR3: CSAKHQETQYF.

The genes are TRBV10-3 and TRBJ1-4. Germline loops: CDR1 ENHRY, CDR2 SYGVKD. The CDR3 contains 13 residues. The CDR3 region is CAISDATNEKLFF.

This chain joins TRBV5-1 and TRBJ1-2. The CDR3 consists of 16 residues. Germline V gene data show CDR1 as SGHRS and CDR2 as YFSETQ. CDR3 in amino acids: CASSMDSGNSVYGYTF.

The chain carries TRBV9 and TRBJ1-2; TCRdb selects TRBD1, and the lack of DNA leaves this call unchecked. The CDR3 totals 13 residues. CDR1 is SGDLS, CDR2 YYNGEE, per germline. The CDR3: CASSEGHSTPDHF.

The rearrangement uses TRBV6-7 and TRBJ2-1; without DNA, the TCRdb call of TRBD2 cannot be checked. TRBV6-7 is assigned to the ORF class and has an uncertain function. The CDR3 sequence is 13 residues long. CDR3 residues: CAGATSEGNEQFF.

The chain is built from TRBV12-3 or TRBV12-4 and TRBJ2-7; with no DNA, the TCRdb D assignment of TRBD1 cannot be verified. The CDR3 length is 14 residues. CDR3 residues: CASSLDRAAYEQYF.

The rearrangement joins TRBV7-9 to TRBJ1-5; TCRdb names TRBD1, which stays unverified in the absence of DNA. The CDR3 is made up of 12 amino acids. Germline V lookup: CDR1 SEHNR, CDR2 FQNEAQ (reference sequence). The CDR3 loop is CASSLEGWPQHF. The whole variable domain, remainder taken from reference TRBV7-9 and TRBJ1-5, is DTGVSQNPRHKITKRGQNVTFRCDPISEHNRLYWYRQTLGQGPEFLTYFQNEAQLEKSRLLSDRFSAERPKGSFSTLEIQRTEQGDSAMYLCASSLEGWPQHFGDGTRLSIL.

The chain links TRBV14 to TRBJ2-4; TCRdb selects TRBD1, and the lack of DNA leaves this call unchecked. The V gene's germline CDR1 is SGHDN and CDR2 FVKESK. The CDR3 covers 13 residues. The CDR3 spells CASSPWQGSIQYF.